The 30 T cell receptor beta chains below all came from one sample that was sequenced in a study of T cell responses to AZD1222 COVID-19 vaccine (dated by TCRdb to about 2021). The time point label on this specimen signifies: baseline before first vaccination. Explained via the paper, the treatment or condition label denotes: meningococcal conjugate vaccine given as trial control. The library was made by the immunoSEQ multiplex PCR assay. This immuneACCESS table, as held by TCRdb, lists in-frame sequences with V and J called but not all clones. Of the missing ones, under half trace to an unresolved V gene in checked studies; the others have no known cause. The sample table contains more than 140,000 clones; only one count was recorded for approximately 88% of them. About 3.7% of the sample is held by the ten biggest clonotypes. This material consisted of peripheral blood, taken on day 0 of MenACWY control vaccination. The receptors come from an adult in good health.

CDR3 region: CASSPTKGGRDNEQFF. The DNA of the CDR3 is TGTGCCAGCTCACCAACGAAAGGGGGCAGGGACAATGAGCAGTTCTTC. The chain combines TRBV18 with TRBJ2-1, with 7 bases matching TRBD1. Losses at the gene ends were 2 bases for V and 5 bases for J; bases not matched to a gene: 9. The CDR3 runs 16 residues. The germline V gene has CDR1 KGHSH and CDR2 LQKENI.

In the case of this clone: Other DNA sequences within the sample encode an identical CDR3. The V call is TRBV7-9, the J call TRBJ1-3; D gene ambiguous. Trimming stripped 1 base from V and 4 bases from J, with 2 bases between. This CDR3 region has 12 residues. Germline CDR1 SEHNR, CDR2 FQNEAQ (reference sequence). The CDR3 coding sequence is TGTGCCAGCAGCTTAGGGGGAAACACCATATATTTT. It is translated as CASSLGGNTIYF.

The chain joins TRBV3-1 (or the pseudogene TRBV3-2) to TRBJ1-6, with 7 bases that match TRBD1. Germline CDR1 LGHDT, CDR2 YNNKEL (reference sequence). V was clipped by 5 bases and J by 8 bases; unmatched bases: 6. The CDR3 loop spans 14 amino acids. The CDR3, as DNA: TGTGCCAGCAGCTTCTCAGGGGGGTATTCACCCCTCCACTTT. Translation: CASSFSGGYSPLHF.

The chain has TRBV6-4 and TRBJ1-5; D gene ambiguous. The CDR3 extends over 13 amino acids. Germline CDR1 MRHNA, CDR2 SNTAGT. V lost 7 bases and J 7 bases, leaving 14 bases between the germline ends. CDR3 bases: TGTGCCAGCATCTGCCGTTACCCACAGCCCCAGCATTTT. Translated: CASICRYPQPQHF.

J is TRBJ2-4 and V is TRBV5-1; 10 bases are shared with TRBD1. The CDR3 is 15 amino acids. Per the germline V gene, CDR1 is SGHRS and CDR2 is YFSETQ. After removal of 2 bases from V and 6 bases from J, the junction contained 5 bases not matched to a gene. CDR3 loop: CASSFRDRGLNIQYF. In DNA, the CDR3 is TGCGCCAGCAGCTTCCGGGACAGGGGACTAAACATTCAGTACTTC.

The chain is built from TRBV5-1 and TRBJ2-1; 7 bases align to TRBD2. V lost 4 bases to trimming and J lost 2 bases; unmatched junction nucleotides: 6. This CDR3 contains 15 residues. Germline V gives CDR1 SGHRS, CDR2 YFSETQ. The CDR3 bases are TGCGCCAGCAGCCCTGGTAGCGGGCCCTACAATGAGCAGTTCTTC. Translation: CASSPGSGPYNEQFF. The whole variable domain, remainder taken from reference TRBV5-1 and TRBJ2-1, is KAGVTQTPRYLIKTRGQQVTLSCSPISGHRSVSWYQQTPGQGLQFLFEYFSETQRNKGNFPGRFSGRQFSNSRSEMNVSTLELGDSALYLCASSPGSGPYNEQFFGPGTRLTVL.

The chain has TRBV29-1 and TRBJ2-1, with 7 bases lining up with TRBD2. The V and J ends lost 3 bases and 3 bases, in that order; junction bases with no gene match: 5. The CDR3 spans 14 residues. CDR1 and CDR2 from the germline V gene are SQVTM and ANQGSEA. In DNA form, the CDR3 reads TGCAGCGTTGAGCGGGAGCGGATCTACAATGAGCAGTTCTTC. The encoded protein is CSVERERIYNEQFF.

V usage is TRBV30 and J usage is TRBJ1-2; possible D gene TRBD1, 5 bases. The CDR3 has 12 amino acids. V was trimmed by 3 bases and J by 3 bases, leaving 8 bases between them. CDR1 and CDR2 (germline): GTSNPN, SVGIG (reference sequence). The CDR3: CAWRGTHYGYTF. Written as DNA, the CDR3 is TGTGCCTGGAGGGGGACCCACTATGGCTACACCTTC.

The gene calls are TRBV4-3 and TRBJ2-7; possibly TRBD1 for D (6 bases). V dropped 1 base and J dropped 6 bases, with 13 bases sitting between them. Germline V gives CDR1 LGHNA, CDR2 YSLEER. The CDR3 sequence is 14 residues long. The chain's CDR3 is CASSQGSRGGEQYF. The DNA for the CDR3 is TGCGCCAGCAGCCAAGGTAGCAGAGGGGGCGAGCAGTACTTC.

This sequence joins TRBV5-1 and TRBJ1-1; D call uncertain. CDR3 length: 15 residues. V gave up 3 bases and J gave up 4 bases, with 16 bases separating them. From germline, CDR1 is SGHRS and CDR2 YFSETQ. The CDR3 DNA follows: TGCGCCAGCAGCTCCGGGCAGTCTTGGAGCACTGAAGCTTTCTTT. Protein product: CASSSGQSWSTEAFF.

The chain uses TRBV6-2 or TRBV6-3 and TRBJ1-6; perhaps TRBD1 as D (6 bases). V lost 6 bases and J 8 bases, leaving 23 bases between the germline ends. The germline V gene encodes CDR1 MNHEY and CDR2 SVGEGT. The CDR3 covers 17 residues. CDR3 protein: CASSSETGRRGYSPLHF. The CDR3 DNA is TGTGCCAGCAGCTCCGAGACAGGTCGCCGGGGCTATTCACCCCTCCACTTT.

In its sample, this clone was seen a few times. The V and J genes are TRBV11-2 and TRBJ2-7; D tentatively fits TRBD1 or TRBD2 (5 bases each). Trimming shortened V by 2 bases and J by 7 bases, and 12 bases separated the two germline ends. This CDR3 is built from 13 residues. Germline values: CDR1 SGHAT, CDR2 FQNNGV. The CDR3 spells CASSLRGAREQYF. DNA of the CDR3: TGTGCCAGCAGCTTACGAGGGGCTAGAGAGCAGTACTTC.

V gene TRBV29-1 combines with J gene TRBJ1-2; D perhaps matches TRBD1 (6 bases). Per the germline V gene, CDR1 is SQVTM and CDR2 is ANQGSEA. This CDR3 spans 13 amino acids. V lost 7 bases, J lost 8 bases, and 20 bases lay in between. CDR3 DNA: TGCAGCGCCTACAGCCCAATGGGGGCCGGCTACACCTTC. The encoded protein is CSAYSPMGAGYTF.

J is TRBJ2-3 and V is TRBV2; 10 bases are a match to TRBD2. The CDR3 covers 17 residues. Germline V gene data show CDR1 as SNHLY and CDR2 as FYNNEI. The V and J ends lost 4 bases and 4 bases, in that order; junction bases with no gene match: 11. Here the CDR3 reads CASSVRVAGGFADTQYF. The CDR3 coding sequence is TGTGCCAGCAGTGTCAGAGTAGCGGGGGGCTTTGCAGATACGCAGTATTTT. Full variable domain (remainder filled in from reference TRBV2 and TRBJ2-3): EPEVTQTPSHQVTQMGQEVILRCVPISNHLYFYWYRQILGQKVEFLVSFYNNEISEKSEIFDDQFSVERPDGSNFTLKIRSTKLEDSAMYFCASSVRVAGGFADTQYFGPGTRLTVL.

In regard to this clone: The same CDR3 also results from other DNA sequences found in this sample. The gene calls are TRBV7-2 and TRBJ2-2, with 8 nucleotides matching TRBD1. The V gene's germline CDR1 is SGHTA and CDR2 FQGNSA. CDR3 length: 14 amino acids. Trimming cost V 4 bases and J 8 bases; bases outside gene matches: 6. In DNA, the CDR3 is TGTGCCAGCAGCTACCGGACAGGGACGGGGGAGCTGTTTTTT. Translating it yields CASSYRTGTGELFF.

The chain joins TRBV19 to TRBJ1-6; D unresolved. The CDR3 covers 13 residues. Trimming pared 4 bases from V and 7 bases from J, leaving 8 bases between. Germline values: CDR1 LNHDA, CDR2 SQIVND (reference sequence). The CDR3, as DNA: TGTGCCAGTAGTACGGTCGGGAATTCACCCCTCCACTTT. Encoded protein: CASSTVGNSPLHF.

The gene calls are TRBV6-5 and TRBJ1-5; 7 bases are a match to TRBD1. Germline assignment: CDR1 MNHEY and CDR2 SVGAGI. CDR3 length: 15 amino acids. The J segment lost 3 bases and the V segment lost 6 bases, leaving 8 bases of the junction unmatched. The CDR3 loop is CASRKQGGPNQPQHF. CDR3 coding DNA: TGTGCCAGCAGAAAGCAGGGGGGCCCCAATCAGCCCCAGCATTTT.

J is TRBJ2-5 and V is TRBV5-1, with 10 nucleotides matching TRBD2. The germline gives CDR1 SGHRS, CDR2 YFSETQ. The CDR3 has 15 residues. V trimming: 1 base; J trimming: 5 bases; junction bases outside the gene matches: 5. The CDR3 here is CASSLTGTSEETQYF. Written as DNA, the CDR3 is TGCGCCAGCAGCTTGACCGGGACTAGCGAGGAGACCCAGTACTTC.

The CDR3: CASSSSNYGYTF. Written as DNA, the CDR3 is TGTGCCAGCAGCTCTTCTAACTATGGCTACACCTTC. The gene calls are TRBV7-9 and TRBJ1-2, with unresolved D. The germline V gene has CDR1 SEHNR and CDR2 FQNEAQ (reference sequence). Trimming shortened V by 4 bases and J by 0 bases, and 3 bases separated the two germline ends. The length of the CDR3 is 12 residues. The full variable domain, its missing parts supplied by reference TRBV7-9 and TRBJ1-2, is DTGVSQNPRHKITKRGQNVTFRCDPISEHNRLYWYRQTLGQGPEFLTYFQNEAQLEKSRLLSDRFSAERPKGSFSTLEIQRTEQGDSAMYLCASSSSNYGYTFGSGTRLTVV.

The count of this clone is one. V and J are TRBV11-3 and TRBJ1-3; D is ambiguous. The CDR3 consists of 16 residues. V was trimmed by 5 bases and J by 0 bases, leaving 14 bases between them. Germline lookup yields CDR1 SGHNT and CDR2 YENEEA. The CDR3 DNA reads TGTGCCAGCAGCCCCCATGTTGCGACCTCTGGAAACACCATATATTTT. Protein: CASSPHVATSGNTIYF.

Only a few counts were recorded for this clone. The CDR3, as DNA: TGTGCCAGCAGCGTAGACGGGGATCAGCCCCAGCATTTT. Protein product: CASSVDGDQPQHF. V and J are TRBV9 and TRBJ1-5; D not certain. CDR1 and CDR2 from the germline V gene are SGDLS and YYNGEE. The CDR3 covers 13 residues. Trimming took 0 bases from V and 5 from J, leaving 6 bases between them.

The genes are TRBV6-5 and TRBJ2-1, with D maybe TRBD1 (5 bases). Per germline, CDR1 MNHEY and CDR2 SVGAGI. V gave up 7 bases and J gave up 5 bases, with 18 bases separating them. The CDR3 sequence is 15 residues long. CDR3 coding DNA: TGTGCCAGCACCCATGGGGCGAACCTCAACAATGAGCAGTTCTTC. Translation: CASTHGANLNNEQFF.

The chain has TRBV7-6 and TRBJ1-5, with D uncertain. CDR3 size: 13 residues. V dropped 0 bases and J dropped 7 bases, with 7 bases sitting between them. CDR1 SGHVS and CDR2 FNYEAQ come from the germline V gene. As DNA, the CDR3 is TGTGCCAGCAGCTTAGCACGGGAGCAGCCCCAGCATTTT. Translated, it gives CASSLAREQPQHF.

The DNA for the CDR3 is TGTGCCAGCAGCTTGGAGCGGTTGCGGGGGGTCTACAATGAGCAGTTCTTC. Its translation is CASSLERLRGVYNEQFF. The chain couples TRBV5-8 to TRBJ2-1; 8 positions agree with TRBD2. V trimming: 0 bases; J trimming: 3 bases; junction bases outside the gene matches: 8. The length of the CDR3 is 17 residues. Germline V gene data show CDR1 as SGHTS and CDR2 as YDEGEE.

This chain uses TRBV5-4 with TRBJ1-6; TRBD1 might be the D (6 bases). V was cut by 5 bases and J by 3 bases, with 12 bases left in between. CDR3 length: 15 amino acids. Germline V gene sequence: CDR1 SGHNT, CDR2 YYREEE (reference sequence). CDR3 residues: CASRLTGDYNSPLHF. CDR3 DNA sequence: TGTGCCAGCAGATTGACAGGTGACTATAATTCACCCCTCCACTTT.

The chain couples TRBV6-2 or TRBV6-3 to TRBJ1-1; D call uncertain. The length of the CDR3 is 14 residues. The germline V gene encodes CDR1 MNHEY and CDR2 SVGEGT. Trimming took off 5 bases at V and 1 base at J, with 11 bases between the two ends. CDR3 in amino acids: CASSTPIANTEAFF. CDR3 bases: TGTGCCAGCAGTACCCCCATAGCGAACACTGAAGCTTTCTTT.

V is TRBV5-1 and J is TRBJ2-7; unclear D gene. This CDR3 is built from 12 residues. Germline V lookup: CDR1 SGHRS, CDR2 YFSETQ. The V end was cut by 0 bases, the J end by 6 bases, with 7 bases between. The CDR3 is CASSLEGGEQYF. CDR3 bases: TGCGCCAGCAGCTTGGAGGGTGGCGAGCAGTACTTC.

This chain joins TRBV7-2 and TRBJ1-5; weak D call: TRBD1 (6 bases). CDR1 and CDR2 from the germline V gene are SGHTA and FQGNSA. The CDR3 runs to 14 residues. V was trimmed by 3 bases and J by 4 bases, leaving 10 bases between them. The CDR3 sequence is CASSFDRRNQPQHF. The CDR3 DNA reads TGTGCCAGCAGCTTCGACAGGAGGAATCAGCCCCAGCATTTT.

V and J are TRBV9 and TRBJ2-1, with D perhaps matching TRBD1 (6 bases). The germline gives CDR1 SGDLS, CDR2 YYNGEE. The CDR3 is 17 amino acids. The V end was cut by 3 bases, the J end by 0 bases, with 16 bases between. CDR3 amino acids: CASSAPYRGSSYNEQFF. Here the CDR3 DNA reads TGTGCCAGCAGCGCCCCGTATAGGGGGAGCTCCTACAATGAGCAGTTCTTC. The variable domain in full, with the rest retrieved from reference TRBV9 and TRBJ2-1, is DSGVTQTPKHLITATGQRVTLRCSPRSGDLSVYWYQQSLDQGLQFLIQYYNGEERAKGNILERFSAQQFPDLHSELNLSSLELGDSALYFCASSAPYRGSSYNEQFFGPGTRLTVL.

The V call is TRBV3-1 (or the pseudogene TRBV3-2), the J call TRBJ2-7, with D hard to call. The CDR3 runs 15 residues. Germline values: CDR1 LGHDT, CDR2 YNNKEL (reference sequence). V lost 0 bases to trimming and J lost 1 base, with 10 bases between them. As DNA, the CDR3 is TGTGCCAGCAGCCAAGAGGCCGCTTTATCCTACGAGCAGTACTTC. Its protein product is CASSQEAALSYEQYF.